The rows below give T cell receptor beta chains drawn from one sample of a study of shared clonotypes between healthy human individuals. TCRdb keeps only in-frame clones here, not all; method: immunoSEQ multiplex PCR. The table includes some 680,000 clones, around 78% detected once. Sequenced input: memory CD4+ T cells sorted from blood. The receptors originated from a woman under 40 in good health. Each CDR3 is given with its conserved first and last residue. Fields, in order: CDR3 protein, CDR3 DNA, J gene, clone size, V gene, D gene. D genes are given only for firm matches. Clone size, where shown, is once, few, many, or a class for clones that have expanded.

cdr3_aa: CASRETGFSQPQHF; cdr3_nt: TGTGCCAGTAGGGAAACAGGGTTCAGTCAGCCCCAGCATTTT; j_call: TRBJ1-5; clone_size: many; v_call: TRBV19; d_call: .
cdr3_aa: CASSRPSGRPDTQYF; cdr3_nt: TGTGCCAGCAGTCGGCCTAGCGGGAGGCCAGATACGCAGTATTTT; j_call: TRBJ2-3; clone_size: .; v_call: TRBV25-1; d_call: TRBD2
cdr3_aa: CASSLLDRPNEQFF; cdr3_nt: TGTGCCAGCAGTTTACTGGACAGGCCCAATGAGCAGTTCTTC; j_call: TRBJ2-1; clone_size: .; v_call: TRBV27; d_call: TRBD1
cdr3_aa: CASSLGLAQPQHF; cdr3_nt: TGTGCCAGCAGCTTAGGCCTGGCTCAGCCCCAGCATTTT; j_call: TRBJ1-5; clone_size: .; v_call: TRBV11-2; d_call: .
cdr3_aa: CSVVPKASYEQYF; cdr3_nt: TGCAGCGTTGTCCCTAAAGCGTCCTACGAGCAGTACTTC; j_call: TRBJ2-7; clone_size: .; v_call: TRBV29-1; d_call: .
cdr3_aa: CASSSTSGRAGEQFF; cdr3_nt: TGCGCCAGCAGCTCCACTAGCGGGAGGGCGGGTGAGCAGTTCTTC; j_call: TRBJ2-1; clone_size: .; v_call: TRBV5-1; d_call: TRBD2
cdr3_aa: CASSEVSRQPSPYNEQFF; cdr3_nt: TGTGCCAGCAGTGAAGTTTCGCGGCAACCGTCACCTTACAATGAGCAGTTCTTC; j_call: TRBJ2-1; clone_size: .; v_call: TRBV6-1; d_call: .
cdr3_aa: CSVKLAGDTDTQYF; cdr3_nt: TGCAGCGTTAAACTAGCGGGAGACACAGATACGCAGTATTTT; j_call: TRBJ2-3; clone_size: many; v_call: TRBV29-1; d_call: TRBD2
cdr3_aa: CASSLNNQATGELFF; cdr3_nt: TGTGCCAGCAGCTTAAATAATCAGGCCACCGGGGAGCTGTTTTTT; j_call: TRBJ2-2; clone_size: .; v_call: TRBV7-6; d_call: .
cdr3_aa: CASSSGTGANVLTF; cdr3_nt: TGTGCCAGCAGCTCCGGGACAGGGGCCAACGTCCTGACTTTC; j_call: TRBJ2-6; clone_size: .; v_call: TRBV28; d_call: .
cdr3_aa: CASSPRGGSSYEQYF; cdr3_nt: TGTGCCAGCAGTCCACGGGGCGGGTCCTCCTACGAGCAGTACTTC; j_call: TRBJ2-7; clone_size: .; v_call: TRBV28; d_call: .
cdr3_aa: CASSQVVGNSPLHF; cdr3_nt: TGTGCCAGCAGCCAAGTGGTAGGGAATTCACCCCTCCACTTT; j_call: TRBJ1-6; clone_size: .; v_call: TRBV14; d_call: .
cdr3_aa: CASRINWDRGTYEQYF; cdr3_nt: TGTGCCAGTAGAATCAATTGGGACAGGGGGACCTACGAGCAGTACTTC; j_call: TRBJ2-7; clone_size: few; v_call: TRBV19; d_call: TRBD1
cdr3_aa: CASSLARLAGAQGPDTQYF; cdr3_nt: TGTGCCAGCAGCTTAGCGCGGCTAGCGGGAGCTCAGGGCCCAGATACGCAGTATTTT; j_call: TRBJ2-3; clone_size: many; v_call: TRBV7-9; d_call: TRBD2
cdr3_aa: CASRTEREGHTGELFF; cdr3_nt: TGTGCCAGCAGGACCGAGCGGGAGGGCCACACCGGGGAGCTGTTTTTT; j_call: TRBJ2-2; clone_size: .; v_call: TRBV6-6; d_call: TRBD2
cdr3_aa: CASSPGQEGSDTQYF; cdr3_nt: TGTGCCAGCAGTCCTGGACAGGAGGGGTCAGATACGCAGTATTTT; j_call: TRBJ2-3; clone_size: .; v_call: TRBV6-4; d_call: .
cdr3_aa: CASSIGLAGGNEQFF; cdr3_nt: TGTGCCAGCAGTATCGGACTAGCGGGGGGAAATGAGCAGTTCTTC; j_call: TRBJ2-1; clone_size: .; v_call: TRBV6-6; d_call: TRBD2
cdr3_aa: CASRRTSGSSYEQYF; cdr3_nt: TGTGCCAGCAGGAGGACTAGCGGGAGCTCCTACGAGCAGTACTTC; j_call: TRBJ2-7; clone_size: once; v_call: TRBV28; d_call: TRBD2
cdr3_aa: CASSPQTTGVGGYTF; cdr3_nt: TGTGCCAGTAGCCCCCAAACGACAGGGGTAGGTGGCTACACCTTC; j_call: TRBJ1-2; clone_size: few; v_call: TRBV19; d_call: TRBD1
cdr3_aa: CASSLGQGVNPQHF; cdr3_nt: TGTGCCAGCAGCTTAGGGCAGGGGGTAAATCCCCAGCATTTT; j_call: TRBJ1-5; clone_size: .; v_call: TRBV11-2; d_call: TRBD1
cdr3_aa: CASSLFDRVDLTNEKLFF; cdr3_nt: TGTGCCAGCAGTTTATTTGACAGGGTAGATTTGACTAATGAAAAACTGTTTTTT; j_call: TRBJ1-4; clone_size: .; v_call: TRBV28; d_call: TRBD1
cdr3_aa: CASSPESLPISGANVLTF; cdr3_nt: TGTGCCAGCAGCCCAGAGAGCCTACCTATCTCTGGGGCCAACGTCCTGACTTTC; j_call: TRBJ2-6; clone_size: .; v_call: TRBV7-2; d_call: .
cdr3_aa: CASSLTGLNTEAFF; cdr3_nt: TGTGCCAGCTCCCTCACCGGATTGAACACTGAAGCTTTCTTT; j_call: TRBJ1-1; clone_size: .; v_call: TRBV18; d_call: .
cdr3_aa: CASSLGGGDGYEQYF; cdr3_nt: TGCGCCAGCAGCTTGGGAGGGGGCGATGGCTACGAGCAGTACTTC; j_call: TRBJ2-7; clone_size: .; v_call: TRBV5-1; d_call: TRBD1
cdr3_aa: CASSFGLAGVNGNEQFF; cdr3_nt: TGCGCCAGCAGCTTTGGACTAGCGGGAGTCAACGGGAATGAGCAGTTCTTC; j_call: TRBJ2-1; clone_size: .; v_call: TRBV5-1; d_call: TRBD2
cdr3_aa: CASSVRSAEGNTIYF; cdr3_nt: TGTGCCAGCAGCGTAAGGAGCGCTGAAGGAAACACCATATATTTT; j_call: TRBJ1-3; clone_size: .; v_call: TRBV9; d_call: .
cdr3_aa: CASSYSPMGAEEPQHF; cdr3_nt: TGTGCCAGCAGTTACTCACCTATGGGAGCAGAGGAGCCCCAGCATTTT; j_call: TRBJ1-5; clone_size: few; v_call: TRBV6-5; d_call: .
cdr3_aa: CATSRDTGTIRRTDTQYF; cdr3_nt: TGTGCCACCAGCAGAGATACCGGGACCATACGGCGCACAGATACGCAGTATTTT; j_call: TRBJ2-3; clone_size: .; v_call: TRBV15; d_call: .
cdr3_aa: CASSDVTSGNTIYF; cdr3_nt: TGTGCCAGCAGTGACGTAACCTCTGGAAACACCATATATTTT; j_call: TRBJ1-3; clone_size: .; v_call: TRBV2; d_call: .